These 10 T cell receptor beta chains originate from one sample sequenced in a study of T cell repertoires in cytomegalovirus infection. Via MiXCR, TCRdb re-called the reads, giving one row per CDR3 protein. Of 80,000 to 95,000 distinct CDR3 sequences listed, over 25% were seen once; the top ten hold over 60%. The antigens these receptors bind are not known. Source: CD8+ T cells from cultured PBMCs, taken from culture after CMV antigen stimulation. The receptors originated from a human donor in good health (CMV status not recorded). Some clones in this sample may be carry-over from other donors' samples.

Ten or more counts support this clonotype. The chain couples TRBV7-8 to TRBJ1-1; 8 positions match TRBD1. The CDR3 sequence is 14 residues long. Germline V gene data show CDR1 as SGHVS and CDR2 as FQNEAQ. V lost 3 bases, J lost 5 bases, and 5 bases stayed unmatched. In nucleotides, the CDR3 is TGTGCCAGCAGCTTCCCCACAGGGGGAACTGAAGCTTTCTTT. This codes for CASSFPTGGTEAFF. Variable domain in full (rest from reference TRBV7-8 and TRBJ1-1): GAGVSQSPRYKVAKRGQDVALRCDPISGHVSLFWYQQALGQGPEFLTYFQNEAQLDKSGLPSDRFFAERPEGSVSTLKIQRTQQEDSAVYLCASSFPTGGTEAFFGQGTRLTVV.

This clonotype showed up many times. The chain is built from TRBV12-5 and TRBJ1-5; weak D call: TRBD1 (6 bases). This CDR3 spans 15 amino acids. V was shortened by 1 base and J by 6 bases, with 13 bases between the two germline ends. CDR1 LGHNT and CDR2 FRNRAP come from the germline V gene. The CDR3 region has the DNA TGTGCTAGTGGTTTGGAGGGGGGACCACCTCAGCCCCAGCATTTT. Translated, it gives CASGLEGGPPQPQHF.

The chain has TRBV7-8 and TRBJ2-7, with D tentatively TRBD1 or TRBD2 (5 bases each). V lost 1 base, J lost 9 bases, and 13 bases lay in between. CDR1 is SGHVS and CDR2 is FQNEAQ in the germline V gene. The CDR3 is 13 amino acids. The DNA of the CDR3 is TGTGCCAGCAGCTTAGAGGGGACCGTAGGGCAGTACTTC. This encodes CASSLEGTVGQYF.

The CDR3 DNA is TGTGCCAGCAGTTCACGGGACAGGGGGCTAGAGACCCAGTACTTC. Its translation is CASSSRDRGLETQYF. The chain joins TRBV28 to TRBJ2-5; 12 positions match TRBD1. The germline V gene encodes CDR1 MDHEN and CDR2 SYDVKM. With 4 bases clipped from V and 4 bases from J, the junction kept 4 bases outside the gene matches. The CDR3 runs to 15 residues.

The CDR3 coding sequence is TGTGCCAGCAGTTACAGTAACACAGCCTCCTACGAGCAGTACTTC. It encodes CASSYSNTASYEQYF. The V gene is TRBV6-5, the J gene TRBJ2-7, with D unresolved. The CDR3 has 15 amino acids. V was cut by 2 bases and J by 0 bases, with 11 bases left in between. Germline CDR1 is MNHEY and CDR2 is SVGAGI.

This clonotype was found many times. The CDR3 sequence is CASSGRGRSYNEQFF. The CDR3 DNA sequence: TGTGCCAGCAGCGGGCGGGGGCGCTCCTACAATGAGCAGTTCTTC. This rearrangement joins TRBV7-9 to TRBJ2-1; TRBD2 is a possible D gene (7 bases). In germline, CDR1 is SEHNR, CDR2 FQNEAQ (reference sequence). This CDR3 is 15 amino acids long. V shed 5 bases and J shed 0 bases, with 11 bases lying between them.

This clonotype was observed a handful of times. The chain links TRBV7-2 to TRBJ2-5; no reliable D call. The V gene's germline CDR1 is SGHTA and CDR2 FQGNSA. The CDR3 sequence is 16 residues long. V lost 3 bases to trimming and J lost 5 bases, with 19 bases between them. This CDR3 is CASSLETRPPLETQYF. The CDR3 DNA is TGTGCCAGCAGCTTGGAGACCAGACCTCCCTTGGAGACCCAGTACTTC. Full variable domain (outside the CDR3, taken from reference TRBV7-2 and TRBJ2-5): GAGVSQSPSNKVTEKGKDVELRCDPISGHTALYWYRQSLGQGLEFLIYFQGNSAPDKSGLPSDRFSAERTGGSVSTLTIQRTQQEDSAVYLCASSLETRPPLETQYFGPGTRLLVL.

This clonotype came up a few times. This chain uses TRBV10-3 with TRBJ1-1, with D perhaps TRBD1 (6 bases). Per the germline V gene, CDR1 is ENHRY and CDR2 is SYGVKD. Trimming left V 3 bases short and J 0 bases short, with 8 bases between. This CDR3 has 14 residues. CDR3 amino acids: CAISEGGMNTEAFF. DNA of the CDR3: TGTGCCATCAGTGAAGGGGGTATGAACACTGAAGCTTTCTTT.

This clonotype was recorded at least ten times. V usage is TRBV7-2 and J usage is TRBJ1-1; D is undetermined. The CDR3 consists of 13 residues. CDR1 and CDR2 (germline): SGHTA, FQGNSA. The ends were cut back, 1 base at V and 1 base at J, with 4 bases in the middle. The CDR3: CASSLEQNTEAFF. The CDR3 DNA reads TGTGCCAGCAGCTTAGAACAGAACACTGAAGCTTTCTTT.

There are many counts of this clonotype. The chain is built from TRBV18 and TRBJ2-1; TRBD2 matches at 10 bases. This CDR3 spans 14 amino acids. Trimming took 3 bases from V and 12 from J; bases not matched to a gene: 8. Germline V gives CDR1 KGHSH, CDR2 LQKENI. In DNA, the CDR3 is TGTGCCAGCTCACCGCCTCTTTCTAGCGGGGGGCAGTTCTTC. Amino acid sequence: CASSPPLSSGGQFF. Full variable domain (missing parts from reference TRBV18 and TRBJ2-1): NAGVMQNPRHLVRRRGQEARLRCSPMKGHSHVYWYRQLPEEGLKFMVYLQKENIIDESGMPKERFSAEFPKEGPSILRIQQVVRGDSAAYFCASSPPLSSGGQFFGPGTRLTVL.